This T cell receptor beta chain originates from a study of cytomegalovirus exposure and HLA in healthy donors. General study results and limits: Both high specificity and high sensitivity reportedly marked the classifier's diagnosis of cytomegalovirus status.

TCRdb's copy holds only in-frame clones and misses some; the assay was immunoSEQ multiplex PCR. This sample yields 70,000 to 95,000 clones, of which approximately 94% are seen a single time; about 3.6% belongs to the top ten. The CDR3 length is 14 residues. J lost 4 bases, V lost 4 bases, and 6 bases had no gene match. In germline, CDR1 is PRHDT, CDR2 FYEKMQ (reference sequence). In the case of this clone: No antigen is known for it.

This chain links TRBV13 with TRBJ1-2; 7 bases align to TRBD1. The sample was PBMCs. The receptor's source is a woman aged 30 to 39 in good health and CMV-seronegative. DNA for the CDR3: TGTGCCAGCAGCTCGCGAGGGACAGCCTATGGCTACACCTTC. Its protein product is CASSSRGTAYGYTF.